This passage covers 8 T cell receptor beta chains from one sample sequenced in a study of regulatory T cells in long-lasting Graves disease (dated by TCRdb to the early 2020s). To prepare the library, multiplex PCR was applied. For sequencing, an Illumina HiSeq 4000 was employed. TCR beta libraries were built with iRepertoire HTBI primers and Arm-PCR amplification of CDR3 regions. TCRdb's own reprocessing of the public reads used fastp at Q25 and MiXCR and kept productive beta chains. Rows with a matching CDR3 protein are joined into one entry that keeps the most common DNA and genes. This sample comprises hundreds of thousands of distinct CDR3 sequences, about a fifth of them detected only once. Together, the top ten hold 6.5% to 10% of the sample. What this sample's time point label stands for: persistent/refractory GD, antithyroid drugs over 5 years with positive TRAb. RNA was extracted from PBMCs in TRIzol for both TCR sequencing and RNA sequencing.

The source material was peripheral blood mononuclear cells (PBMCs), sampled when the disease was refractory, from a patient treated with antithyroid drugs. The origin of the receptors is a female donor with Graves disease.

This clonotype has just a few counts. This chain joins TRBV7-2 and TRBJ2-7; tentative D call: TRBD1 (6 bases). Trimming shortened V by 4 bases and J by 4 bases, and 11 bases separated the two germline ends. This CDR3 spans 13 amino acids. The V gene's germline CDR1 is SGHTA and CDR2 FQGNSA. CDR3 in amino acids: CASSSGQWYEQYF. Written as DNA, the CDR3 is TGTGCCAGCAGCTCCGGACAGTGGTACGAGCAGTACTTC.

There are a few counts of this clonotype. This chain joins TRBV7-9 and TRBJ2-7; 9 nucleotides line up with TRBD1. This CDR3 comprises 15 residues. V lost 7 bases to trimming and J lost 2 bases; unmatched junction nucleotides: 9. In germline, CDR1 is SEHNR, CDR2 FQNEAQ (reference sequence). CDR3 bases: TGTGCCAGCACCAAATCCGGGACAGGGCCCTACGAGCAGTACTTC. Its translation is CASTKSGTGPYEQYF.

The rearrangement joins TRBV12-3 or TRBV12-4 to TRBJ1-1, with unresolved D. This CDR3 has 14 amino acids. V was clipped by 5 bases and J by 11 bases, with 21 bases between them. The CDR3 protein is CASSQLRAAGRAFF. As DNA, the CDR3 is TGTGCCAGCAGTCAACTCCGAGCCGCGGGGAGGGCTTTCTTT.

This chain links TRBV6-2 or TRBV6-3 with TRBJ1-6; weak D call: TRBD1 (6 bases). V was pared by 5 bases and J by 8 bases, with 10 bases between. Germline assignment: CDR1 MNHEY and CDR2 SVGEGT. The CDR3 length is 13 residues. The CDR3 loop is CASSTHRDSPLHF. CDR3 sequence (DNA): TGTGCCAGCAGTACACACAGGGATTCACCCCTCCACTTT.

At least ten counts were recorded for this clonotype. The V and J genes are TRBV28 and TRBJ2-7; no firm D call. CDR1 and CDR2 (germline): MDHEN, SYDVKM. The V end was cut by 3 bases, the J end by 6 bases, with 6 bases between. The CDR3 totals 11 residues. The CDR3 reads CASSFIGEQYF. The CDR3 DNA reads as TGTGCCAGCAGTTTTATCGGCGAGCAGTACTTC.

This clonotype was counted once. V is TRBV6-2 or TRBV6-3 and J is TRBJ2-1, with D perhaps matching TRBD1 (6 bases). This CDR3 comprises 13 residues. The ends were cut back, 7 bases at V and 7 bases at J, with 14 bases in the middle. Germline CDR1 is MNHEY and CDR2 is SVGEGT. The CDR3 coding sequence is TGTGCCAGCACTAGGACAGAAAGAAATGAGCAGTTCTTC. This encodes CASTRTERNEQFF.

This clonotype appeared a few times. The chain employs TRBV7-9 and TRBJ2-5; 8 bases map to TRBD2. CDR1 and CDR2 (germline): SEHNR, FQNEAQ (reference sequence). This CDR3 is 14 amino acids long. V gave up 1 base and J gave up 4 bases; unmatched junction bases: 2. The CDR3 DNA is TGTGCCAGCAGCTTAGGAGCGGGAGTAGAGACCCAGTACTTC. Its protein product is CASSLGAGVETQYF.

This clonotype was observed a few times. The chain combines TRBV2 with TRBJ2-1; 7 nucleotides align to TRBD2. The CDR3 covers 14 residues. V dropped 6 bases and J dropped 5; count of bases not matched to a gene: 7. Looked up from germline, CDR1 is SNHLY and CDR2 is FYNNEI. The CDR3 protein is CASRRSGLNNEQFF. The CDR3 nucleotides are TGTGCCAGCAGACGATCGGGACTAAACAATGAGCAGTTCTTC.